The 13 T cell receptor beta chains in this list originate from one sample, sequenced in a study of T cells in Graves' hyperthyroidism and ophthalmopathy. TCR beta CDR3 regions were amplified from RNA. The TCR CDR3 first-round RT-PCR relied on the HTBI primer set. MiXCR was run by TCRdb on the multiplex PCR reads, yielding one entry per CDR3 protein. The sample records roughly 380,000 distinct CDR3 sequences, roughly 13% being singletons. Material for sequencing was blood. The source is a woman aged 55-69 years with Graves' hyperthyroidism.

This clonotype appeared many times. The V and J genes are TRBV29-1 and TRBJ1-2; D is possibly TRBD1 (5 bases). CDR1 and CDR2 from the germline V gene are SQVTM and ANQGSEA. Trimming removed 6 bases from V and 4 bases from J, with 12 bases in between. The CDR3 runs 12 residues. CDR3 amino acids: CSVDQGGYGYTF. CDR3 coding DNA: TGCAGCGTAGATCAGGGAGGCTATGGCTACACCTTC. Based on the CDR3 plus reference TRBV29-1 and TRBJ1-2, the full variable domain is SAVISQKPSRDICQRGTSLTIQCQVDSQVTMMFWYRQQPGQSLTLIATANQGSEATYESGFVIDKFPISRPNLTFSTLTVSNMSPEDSSIYLCSVDQGGYGYTFGSGTRLTVV.

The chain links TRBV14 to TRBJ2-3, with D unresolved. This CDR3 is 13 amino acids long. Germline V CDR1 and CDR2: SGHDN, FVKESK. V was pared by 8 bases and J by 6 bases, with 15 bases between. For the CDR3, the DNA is TGTGCCAGCTCGACCCATGACCTTGATACGCAGTATTTT. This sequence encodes CASSTHDLDTQYF.

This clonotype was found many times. The CDR3 here is CASSPPSGDRNYGYTF. In nucleotides, the CDR3 is TGTGCCAGCTCACCACCCTCCGGGGACAGAAACTATGGCTACACCTTC. The chain has TRBV18 and TRBJ1-2; 7 bases are a match to TRBD1. The CDR3 is 16 amino acids. The germline V gene encodes CDR1 KGHSH and CDR2 LQKENI. J was trimmed by 2 bases and V by 0 bases; bases with no gene match: 6.

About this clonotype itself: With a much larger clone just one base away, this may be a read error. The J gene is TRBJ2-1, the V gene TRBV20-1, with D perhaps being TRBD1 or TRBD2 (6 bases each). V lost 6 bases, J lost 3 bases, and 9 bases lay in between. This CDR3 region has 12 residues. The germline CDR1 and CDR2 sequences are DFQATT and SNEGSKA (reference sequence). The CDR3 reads CSAGGIYNEQFF. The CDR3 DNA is TGCAGTGCAGGGGGGATCTACAATGAGCAGTTCTTC.

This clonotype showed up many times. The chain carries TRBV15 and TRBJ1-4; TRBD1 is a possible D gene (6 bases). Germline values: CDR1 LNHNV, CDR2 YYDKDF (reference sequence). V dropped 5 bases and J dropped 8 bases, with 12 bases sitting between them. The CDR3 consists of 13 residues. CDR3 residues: CATSAGTWEKLFF. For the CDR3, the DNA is TGTGCCACCAGCGCCGGGACATGGGAAAAACTGTTTTTT.

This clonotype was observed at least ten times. Here the CDR3 reads CVTGTGGPHSYNEQFF. The CDR3 DNA is TGTGTAACGGGAACAGGGGGCCCCCACTCCTACAATGAGCAGTTCTTC. The gene calls are TRBV12-3 or TRBV12-4 and TRBJ2-1; 9 nucleotides match TRBD1. The CDR3 runs 16 residues.

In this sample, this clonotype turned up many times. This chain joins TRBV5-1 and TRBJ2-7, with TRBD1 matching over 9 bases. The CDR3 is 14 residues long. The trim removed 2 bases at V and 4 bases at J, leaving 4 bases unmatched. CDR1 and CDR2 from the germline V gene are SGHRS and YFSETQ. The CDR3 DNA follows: TGCGCCAGCAGCTTCGGACAGGGGTTTTACGAGCAGTACTTC. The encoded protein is CASSFGQGFYEQYF.

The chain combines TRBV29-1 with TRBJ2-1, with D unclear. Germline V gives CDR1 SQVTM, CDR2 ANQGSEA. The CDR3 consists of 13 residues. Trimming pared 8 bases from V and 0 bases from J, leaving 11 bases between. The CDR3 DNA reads TGCAGCCCTCATTTGAGCTCCTACAATGAGCAGTTCTTC. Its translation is CSPHLSSYNEQFF.

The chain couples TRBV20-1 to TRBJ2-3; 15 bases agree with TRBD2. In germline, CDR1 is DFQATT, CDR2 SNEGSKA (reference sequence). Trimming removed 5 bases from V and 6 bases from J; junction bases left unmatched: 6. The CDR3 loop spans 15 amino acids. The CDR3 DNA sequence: TGCAGTGCTGCCCGGACTAGCGGGAGGGGTGATACGCAGTATTTT. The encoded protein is CSAARTSGRGDTQYF.

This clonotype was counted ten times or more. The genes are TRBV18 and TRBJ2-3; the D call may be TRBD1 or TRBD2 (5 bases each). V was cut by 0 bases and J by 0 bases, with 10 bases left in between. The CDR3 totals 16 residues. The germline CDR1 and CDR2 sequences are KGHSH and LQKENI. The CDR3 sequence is CASSPPRAGSTDTQYF. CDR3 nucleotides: TGTGCCAGCTCACCACCGCGGGCAGGGAGCACAGATACGCAGTATTTT. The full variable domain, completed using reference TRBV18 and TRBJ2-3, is NAGVMQNPRHLVRRRGQEARLRCSPMKGHSHVYWYRQLPEEGLKFMVYLQKENIIDESGMPKERFSAEFPKEGPSILRIQQVVRGDSAAYFCASSPPRAGSTDTQYFGPGTRLTVL.

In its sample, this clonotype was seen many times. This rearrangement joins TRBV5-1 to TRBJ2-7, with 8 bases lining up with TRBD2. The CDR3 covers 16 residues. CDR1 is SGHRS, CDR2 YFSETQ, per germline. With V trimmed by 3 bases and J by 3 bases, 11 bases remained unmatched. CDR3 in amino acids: CASSSSAGAILYEQYF. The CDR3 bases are TGCGCCAGCAGCTCCTCAGCGGGAGCCATTCTCTACGAGCAGTACTTC.

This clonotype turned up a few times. The DNA of the CDR3 is TGTGCCAGCAGTATCACGGGACAGGGGGGCTATGGCTACACCTTC. Amino acids: CASSITGQGGYGYTF. The chain employs TRBV28 and TRBJ1-2; 11 bases line up with TRBD1. Germline CDR1 MDHEN, CDR2 SYDVKM. The length of the CDR3 is 15 residues. V was clipped by 5 bases and J by 4 bases; unmatched bases: 6.

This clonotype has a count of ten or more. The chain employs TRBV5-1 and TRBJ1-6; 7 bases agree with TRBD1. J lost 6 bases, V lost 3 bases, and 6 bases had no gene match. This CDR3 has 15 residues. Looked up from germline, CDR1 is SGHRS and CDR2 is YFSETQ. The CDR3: CASSYLTGVNSPLHF. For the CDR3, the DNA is TGCGCCAGCAGCTACCTAACAGGGGTTAATTCACCCCTCCACTTT.